Following are 27 T cell receptor beta chains from one sample sequenced in a study of blood T cell repertoires in COVID-19 (dated by TCRdb to about 2020). The library was made by the immunoSEQ multiplex PCR assay. TCRdb took over this immuneACCESS table, retaining in-frame rearrangements with V and J assigned. Such tables are incomplete; in checked studies, under half of the missing clones stem from an unresolved V gene, and the remainder is unexplained. For this sample there are approximately 150,000 clones; about 92% appear just once. Around 1.6% of the sample belongs to the ten largest clones. Material: peripheral blood. The origin of the receptors is a human donor in a cohort sampled during active COVID-19.

V is TRBV2 and J is TRBJ1-1, with a tentative D call TRBD1 (5 bases). This CDR3 comprises 14 residues. Germline CDR1 and CDR2: SNHLY and FYNNEI. V lost 4 bases and J lost 4, with 13 bases in between. The CDR3 loop reads CASSGGDGGTEAFF. CDR3 sequence (DNA): TGTGCCAGCAGTGGGGGCGACGGGGGCACTGAAGCTTTCTTT. Drawing the rest from reference TRBV2 and TRBJ1-1, the complete variable domain is EPEVTQTPSHQVTQMGQEVILRCVPISNHLYFYWYRQILGQKVEFLVSFYNNEISEKSEIFDDQFSVERPDGSNFTLKIRSTKLEDSAMYFCASSGGDGGTEAFFGQGTRLTVV.

J is TRBJ2-4 and V is TRBV29-1, with D maybe TRBD2 (6 bases). This CDR3 has 14 amino acids. Per germline, CDR1 SQVTM and CDR2 ANQGSEA. Trimming pared 7 bases from V and 5 bases from J, leaving 18 bases between. CDR3 nucleotide sequence: TGCAGCGCCTGGGGAGGTGTGGTAGAAAACATTCAGTACTTC. Translated: CSAWGGVVENIQYF.

This rearrangement joins TRBV4-1 to TRBJ1-5; maybe TRBD1 (6 bases). This CDR3 has 14 amino acids. Trimming stripped 1 base from V and 10 bases from J, with 14 bases between. Germline CDR1 is MGHRA and CDR2 is YSYEKL. CDR3 bases: TGCGCCAGCAGCCAAGGTTTGACAGGCCTTCCCCAGCATTTT. It translates to CASSQGLTGLPQHF.

The chain couples TRBV19 to TRBJ2-3, with 7 nucleotides matching TRBD1. This CDR3 comprises 13 residues. Germline lookup yields CDR1 LNHDA and CDR2 SQIVND (reference sequence). V dropped 6 bases and J dropped 2; count of bases not matched to a gene: 2. DNA of the CDR3: TGTGCCAGTAGGGGACAGATCACAGATACGCAGTATTTT. Its translation: CASRGQITDTQYF.

This chain uses TRBV11-2 with TRBJ1-1; D unresolved. Germline CDR1 reads SGHAT; CDR2 reads FQNNGV. The CDR3 covers 13 residues. Trimming removed 2 bases from V and 0 bases from J, with 4 bases in between. The CDR3 protein is CASSLHMNTEAFF. The CDR3 nucleotides read TGTGCCAGCAGCTTACACATGAACACTGAAGCTTTCTTT.

This clone was observed once. This sequence joins TRBV5-4 and TRBJ2-2, with D uncertain. The CDR3 loop spans 14 amino acids. From germline, CDR1 is SGHNT and CDR2 YYREEE (reference sequence). V was shortened by 4 bases and J by 4 bases, with 11 bases between the two germline ends. The CDR3 nucleotides are TGTGCCAGCAGCGGAGCTCGGTCCACCGGGGAGCTGTTTTTT. Amino acids: CASSGARSTGELFF.

CDR3 sequence (DNA): TGTGCCAGCAGCTTAGGCGTTACCACAGATACGCAGTATTTT. It translates to CASSLGVTTDTQYF. The chain carries TRBV11-2 and TRBJ2-3; D is uncertain. Germline CDR1 SGHAT, CDR2 FQNNGV. Trimming shortened V by 1 base and J by 2 bases, and 7 bases separated the two germline ends. The CDR3 consists of 14 residues.

The chain employs TRBV27 and TRBJ2-3; TRBD2 matches at 7 bases. The germline gives CDR1 MNHEY, CDR2 SMNVEV (reference sequence). Losses at the gene ends were 4 bases for V and 2 bases for J; bases not matched to a gene: 3. The CDR3 extends over 14 amino acids. The CDR3 DNA reads TGTGCCAGCAGTTGGGGGGGAGACACAGATACGCAGTATTTT. This encodes CASSWGGDTDTQYF.

The chain carries TRBV4-3 and TRBJ1-1, with a weak D call TRBD1 (6 bases). This CDR3 region has 17 residues. From germline, CDR1 is LGHNA and CDR2 YSLEER. Trimming took off 0 bases at V and 0 bases at J, with 14 bases between the two ends. The CDR3 loop reads CASSQDLQGTVNTEAFF. Here the CDR3 DNA reads TGCGCCAGCAGCCAAGATCTACAGGGCACAGTGAACACTGAAGCTTTCTTT.

The chain is built from TRBV19 and TRBJ2-2; D might be TRBD1 (5 bases). CDR3 length: 13 amino acids. Germline V gives CDR1 LNHDA, CDR2 SQIVND (reference sequence). V lost 5 bases, J lost 8 bases, and 12 bases lay in between. CDR3 residues: CASSFITGGELFF. The CDR3 DNA reads as TGTGCCAGTAGTTTTATCACAGGAGGGGAGCTGTTTTTT.

The gene calls are TRBV24-1 and TRBJ2-5, with TRBD2 identical over 9 bases. The CDR3 extends over 15 amino acids. Germline CDR1 KGHDR, CDR2 SFDVKD. J gave up 2 bases and V 4 bases, and 4 bases lay outside the gene matches. The CDR3 DNA reads TGTGCCACCAGTGACCCGCGGGGGGGACAAGAGACCCAGTACTTC. This encodes CATSDPRGGQETQYF.

At least ten counts were recorded for this clone. The chain uses TRBV27 and TRBJ2-1; D is perhaps TRBD2 (5 bases). V lost 5 bases and J lost 5, with 22 bases in between. CDR3 length: 17 amino acids. Germline-derived CDR1 and CDR2 are MNHEY and SMNVEV (reference sequence). The CDR3 protein is CASSAGLGLDTNNEQFF. The CDR3 region has the DNA TGTGCCAGCAGTGCGGGTCTCGGGCTCGACACGAACAATGAGCAGTTCTTC.

This clone was observed a few times. This sequence joins TRBV5-4 and TRBJ1-6; no clear D gene. The V gene lost 4 bases and the J gene lost 10 bases, with 12 bases spanning the gap. Germline CDR1 SGHNT, CDR2 YYREEE (reference sequence). The CDR3 contains 13 residues. The CDR3 nucleotides read TGTGCCAGCAGCGGAATCCCGGGGTCACCCCTCCACTTT. It translates to CASSGIPGSPLHF.

V gene TRBV27 combines with J gene TRBJ2-7, with D possibly matching TRBD1 (6 bases). Germline CDR1 is MNHEY and CDR2 is SMNVEV (reference sequence). This CDR3 contains 12 residues. Deletions cut 6 bases from V and 3 bases from J, with 9 bases between. This chain's CDR3 is CASRGAGYEQYF. Written as DNA, the CDR3 is TGTGCCAGCAGGGGGGCTGGCTACGAGCAGTACTTC.

The V gene is TRBV5-1, the J gene TRBJ2-7, with 8 bases identical to TRBD2. V dropped 4 bases and J dropped 1; count of bases not matched to a gene: 7. The CDR3 is 15 amino acids. Germline V gives CDR1 SGHRS, CDR2 YFSETQ. CDR3 sequence: CASSPWRGDSYEQYF. The CDR3 nucleotides are TGCGCCAGCAGCCCCTGGCGGGGGGATTCCTACGAGCAGTACTTC. The whole variable domain, remainder taken from reference TRBV5-1 and TRBJ2-7, is KAGVTQTPRYLIKTRGQQVTLSCSPISGHRSVSWYQQTPGQGLQFLFEYFSETQRNKGNFPGRFSGRQFSNSRSEMNVSTLELGDSALYLCASSPWRGDSYEQYFGPGTRLTVT.

The rearrangement joins TRBV5-4 to TRBJ1-2; D is perhaps TRBD1 (6 bases). Germline V CDR1 and CDR2: SGHNT, YYREEE (reference sequence). Trimming cost V 5 bases and J 4 bases, with 18 bases left between them. The CDR3 runs to 15 residues. CDR3 sequence (DNA): TGTGCCAGCAGTCAGGACAGACCCAGATCCTATGGCTACACCTTC. Encoded protein: CASSQDRPRSYGYTF.

The chain joins TRBV5-8 to TRBJ2-3; 10 bases line up with TRBD2. Germline-derived CDR1 and CDR2 are SGHTS and YDEGEE. The CDR3 contains 16 residues. Losses at the gene ends were 4 bases for V and 0 bases for J; bases not matched to a gene: 5. CDR3 nucleotides: TGTGCCAGCAGCACGGGACTAGCGCCTAGCACAGATACGCAGTATTTT. It yields the protein CASSTGLAPSTDTQYF.

The rearrangement joins TRBV7-2 to TRBJ2-7, with 8 bases identical to TRBD1. Looked up from germline, CDR1 is SGHTA and CDR2 is FQGNSA. With 3 bases clipped from V and 0 bases from J, the junction kept 4 bases outside the gene matches. This CDR3 contains 15 residues. The CDR3 DNA sequence: TGTGCCAGCAGCTTCTACAGGGGGAGCTCCTACGAGCAGTACTTC. Its translation is CASSFYRGSSYEQYF. Looking up the rest from reference TRBV7-2 and TRBJ2-7 gives the full variable domain: GAGVSQSPSNKVTEKGKDVELRCDPISGHTALYWYRQSLGQGLEFLIYFQGNSAPDKSGLPSDRFSAERTGGSVSTLTIQRTQQEDSAVYLCASSFYRGSSYEQYFGPGTRLTVT.

For this clone: This sample includes further DNA sequences coding for the same CDR3. The V call is TRBV2, the J call TRBJ2-5, with 9 bases identical to TRBD2. Unmatched junction bases numbered 2, after V lost 4 bases and J lost 2 bases. The CDR3 has 14 residues. The germline CDR1 and CDR2 sequences are SNHLY and FYNNEI. The CDR3 region has the DNA TGTGCCAGCAGTGGTCTAGCGGGGCAAGAGACCCAGTACTTC. Protein: CASSGLAGQETQYF.

This rearrangement joins TRBV5-1 to TRBJ2-5; the match to TRBD1 covers 7 bases. Germline V gene data show CDR1 as SGHRS and CDR2 as YFSETQ. With 4 bases clipped from V and 0 bases from J, the junction kept 6 bases outside the gene matches. The CDR3 is 15 residues long. The CDR3 DNA reads TGCGCCAGCAGCCCCGGACAGGAATACCAAGAGACCCAGTACTTC. This encodes CASSPGQEYQETQYF.

The rearrangement uses TRBV19 and TRBJ1-2, with 10 positions matching TRBD1. V shed 4 bases and J 8 bases; nucleotides not matched to a gene: 7. Germline V gene sequence: CDR1 LNHDA, CDR2 SQIVND (reference sequence). CDR3 length equals 14 residues. In DNA form, the CDR3 reads TGTGCCAGTAGTAAGGGACAGGGGCTTGACGGCTACACCTTC. Translating gives CASSKGQGLDGYTF.

This CDR3 is CASSQGLGANTGELFF. The CDR3 DNA reads TGCGCCAGCAGCCAGGGACTAGGGGCGAACACCGGGGAGCTGTTTTTT. This chain connects TRBV4-3 to TRBJ2-2; 8 bases line up with TRBD2. V shed 3 bases and J 0 bases; nucleotides not matched to a gene: 3. Germline CDR1 LGHNA, CDR2 YSLEER. The CDR3 is 16 amino acids.

The CDR3, as DNA: TGCGCCAGCAGCCAAGATATAGTCCGGCAGGGGGCTTGCACCTTC. Translated, it gives CASSQDIVRQGACTF. The V call is TRBV4-3, the J call TRBJ1-2, with 8 bases identical to TRBD1. The CDR3 covers 15 residues. The V segment lost 0 bases and the J segment 13 bases; nucleotides outside the gene matches: 13. CDR1 and CDR2 (germline): LGHNA, YSLEER.

The chain is built from TRBV6-1 and TRBJ2-2; 9 bases agree with TRBD1. CDR3 length: 17 amino acids. V trimming: 4 bases; J trimming: 6 bases; junction bases outside the gene matches: 12. Germline lookup yields CDR1 MNHNS and CDR2 SASEGT. The CDR3 region is CASSAAGTGSLAGELFF. CDR3 DNA: TGTGCCAGCAGTGCAGCCGGGACAGGGTCACTTGCCGGGGAGCTGTTTTTT.

The CDR3 sequence: CSVAAWQAGETQYF. The CDR3, as DNA: TGCAGCGTTGCAGCTTGGCAGGCTGGAGAGACCCAGTACTTC. This chain links TRBV29-1 with TRBJ2-5, with unresolved D. Deletions cut 4 bases from V and 4 bases from J, with 16 bases between. Germline lookup yields CDR1 SQVTM and CDR2 ANQGSEA. The CDR3 has 14 residues.

The chain combines TRBV25-1 with TRBJ1-2; D might be TRBD1 (5 bases). Trimming took 1 base from V and 6 from J, leaving 12 bases between them. The germline V gene encodes CDR1 MGHDK and CDR2 SYGVNS. The CDR3 has 14 amino acids. The chain's CDR3 is CASSEFSRVDGYTF. Written as DNA, the CDR3 is TGTGCCAGCAGTGAATTCAGCAGGGTGGATGGCTACACCTTC.

The chain employs TRBV6-4 and TRBJ1-5; 11 nucleotides align to TRBD1. V lost 6 bases, J lost 6 bases, and 4 bases stayed unmatched. CDR1 and CDR2 (germline): MRHNA, SNTAGT. The CDR3 contains 14 residues. In nucleotides, the CDR3 is TGTGCCAGCAGCACCGGGACAGGGGGTCAGCCCCAGCATTTT. Translating it yields CASSTGTGGQPQHF.